A single sample gave rise to the 20 T cell receptor beta chains below, sequenced in a study of blood T cell repertoires in COVID-19. Repertoires were generated with immunoSEQ multiplex PCR, while TCRdb's copy carries only in-frame clones and drops some. This sample carries about 140,000 clones, 75% to 90% of them seen once, and the ten largest clones take approximately 10%. Specimen: peripheral blood. These receptors all come from a woman older than 75 with acute or convalescent COVID-19.

This chain links TRBV2 with TRBJ2-5, with 7 bases that match TRBD2. The trim removed 0 bases at V and 10 bases at J, leaving 5 bases unmatched. Per the germline V gene, CDR1 is SNHLY and CDR2 is FYNNEI. The CDR3 runs 13 residues. CDR3 protein: CASSEARREGQYF. CDR3 coding DNA: TGTGCCAGCAGTGAAGCCCGCAGGGAGGGCCAGTACTTC.

This sequence joins TRBV5-1 and TRBJ1-4, with a tentative D call TRBD1 (5 bases). Germline CDR1 SGHRS, CDR2 YFSETQ. The CDR3 loop spans 13 amino acids. Trimming removed 0 bases at V and 7 bases at J, with 7 bases between. CDR3 amino acids: CASSLGQPEKLFF. The CDR3 DNA follows: TGCGCCAGCAGCTTGGGACAGCCTGAAAAACTGTTTTTT.

The rearrangement links TRBV5-1 to TRBJ2-6; possibly TRBD1 for D (5 bases). The germline CDR1 and CDR2 sequences are SGHRS and YFSETQ. There are 15 residues in the CDR3. Trimming took 0 bases from V and 4 from J, leaving 8 bases between them. The CDR3: CASSLEGVGANVLTF. The CDR3 coding sequence is TGCGCCAGCAGCTTGGAAGGGGTAGGGGCCAACGTCCTGACTTTC.

This clone was seen a handful of times. For the CDR3, the DNA is TGTGCCAGCAGCCCCAGACGGGGCAGGGGGGACAACTATGGCTACACCTTC. Amino acid sequence: CASSPRRGRGDNYGYTF. This chain uses TRBV7-2 with TRBJ1-2; 7 positions match TRBD1. The CDR3 totals 17 residues. Trimming removed 5 bases from V and 2 bases from J; junction bases left unmatched: 14. CDR1 and CDR2 (germline): SGHTA, FQGNSA.

The gene calls are TRBV2 and TRBJ1-2; a possible D gene is TRBD1 (5 bases). Per the germline V gene, CDR1 is SNHLY and CDR2 is FYNNEI. The V end lost 4 bases, the J end lost 0 bases, and 9 bases lay between the germline ends. The CDR3 has 14 amino acids. The chain's CDR3 is CASSGDSSNYGYTF. The DNA of the CDR3 is TGTGCCAGCAGTGGAGACAGTTCTAACTATGGCTACACCTTC.

This clone was seen a few times. This rearrangement joins TRBV10-1 to TRBJ1-2; 9 bases line up with TRBD1. With 3 bases clipped from V and 7 bases from J, the junction kept 6 bases outside the gene matches. The germline V gene has CDR1 WNHNN and CDR2 SYGVQD (reference sequence). This CDR3 has 14 residues. CDR3 bases: TGCGCCAGCAGTGAAAACAGGGGGCTAGGTGGCTACACCTTC. Its translation: CASSENRGLGGYTF.

The gene calls are TRBV5-1 and TRBJ2-1, with 8 bases matching TRBD1. V was clipped by 5 bases and J by 6 bases; unmatched bases: 4. The CDR3 is 13 residues long. Germline V gene data show CDR1 as SGHRS and CDR2 as YFSETQ. CDR3 sequence reads: CASRPGTGNEQFF. The CDR3 DNA sequence: TGCGCCAGCAGGCCCGGGACAGGCAATGAGCAGTTCTTC.

This chain links TRBV3-1 (or the pseudogene TRBV3-2) with TRBJ2-7; D perhaps matches TRBD1 (7 bases). This CDR3 region has 14 residues. In germline, CDR1 is LGHDT, CDR2 YNNKEL (reference sequence). V dropped 3 bases and J dropped 0 bases, with 9 bases sitting between them. Here the CDR3 reads CASSQRDSSYEQYF. In DNA, the CDR3 is TGTGCCAGCAGCCAGCGGGACAGCTCCTACGAGCAGTACTTC.

The chain joins TRBV18 to TRBJ1-5; 8 bases align to TRBD1. CDR3 length: 15 residues. The V segment lost 6 bases and the J segment 4 bases; nucleotides outside the gene matches: 8. The germline V gene has CDR1 KGHSH and CDR2 LQKENI. The CDR3 loop is CASSLGQGGNQPQHF. CDR3 nucleotide sequence: TGTGCCAGCTCCCTCGGACAGGGTGGAAATCAGCCCCAGCATTTT.

The rearrangement uses TRBV10-3 and TRBJ1-2, with TRBD1 identical over 11 bases. Germline CDR1 ENHRY, CDR2 SYGVKD. With 4 bases clipped from V and 5 bases from J, the junction kept 3 bases outside the gene matches. The length of the CDR3 is 14 residues. CDR3 DNA sequence: TGTGCCATCAGTGGGACAGGGGGCGCTTATGGCTACACCTTC. This gives the protein CAISGTGGAYGYTF.

The V and J genes are TRBV30 and TRBJ1-3; D remains unclear. CDR3 size: 13 residues. Trimming left V 1 base short and J 7 bases short, with 11 bases between. CDR1 GTSNPN and CDR2 SVGIG come from the germline V gene (reference sequence). The CDR3 sequence: CAWSGAFGNTIYF. The CDR3 nucleotides read TGTGCCTGGAGTGGAGCCTTCGGGAACACCATATATTTT.

The chain is built from TRBV19 and TRBJ1-3; D might be TRBD1 (5 bases). The CDR3 consists of 16 residues. Per the germline V gene, CDR1 is LNHDA and CDR2 is SQIVND (reference sequence). V was pared by 6 bases and J by 3 bases, with 18 bases between. The chain's CDR3 is CASRVGGDLGGNTIYF. CDR3 sequence (DNA): TGTGCCAGTAGAGTTGGGGGGGATCTCGGTGGAAACACCATATATTTT.

The rearrangement joins TRBV19 to TRBJ1-2, with 7 bases aligning to TRBD1. The germline V gene has CDR1 LNHDA and CDR2 SQIVND (reference sequence). This CDR3 is 13 amino acids long. The ends lost 3 bases at V and 2 bases at J; junction bases unmatched: 0. CDR3: CASSMDRNYGYTF. The CDR3 bases are TGTGCCAGTAGTATGGACAGGAACTATGGCTACACCTTC.

The chain links TRBV7-9 to TRBJ1-1; D is undetermined. Deletions cut 5 bases from V and 0 bases from J, with 4 bases between. This CDR3 spans 12 amino acids. CDR1 SEHNR and CDR2 FQNEAQ come from the germline V gene (reference sequence). The CDR3 region is CASSQMNTEAFF. CDR3 nucleotides: TGTGCCAGCAGCCAGATGAACACTGAAGCTTTCTTT.

The CDR3 protein is CASSQGGLERAPYEQYF. As DNA, the CDR3 is TGTGCCAGCAGCCAAGGAGGATTGGAGCGGGCACCCTACGAGCAGTACTTC. This rearrangement joins TRBV3-1 (or the pseudogene TRBV3-2) to TRBJ2-7; perhaps TRBD2 as D (6 bases). The CDR3 is made up of 17 amino acids. Looked up from germline, CDR1 is LGHDT and CDR2 is YNNKEL (reference sequence). Trimming took off 1 base at V and 2 bases at J, with 18 bases between the two ends.

In its sample, this clone was seen once. The chain uses TRBV5-6 and TRBJ2-5; weak D call: TRBD2 (6 bases). The CDR3 has 14 amino acids. Trimming stripped 4 bases from V and 5 bases from J, with 15 bases between. Germline loops: CDR1 SGHDT, CDR2 YYEEEE. CDR3 sequence: CASSAGLRGETQYF. In DNA, the CDR3 is TGTGCCAGCAGCGCGGGACTGCGGGGCGAGACCCAGTACTTC.

On this clone: Other DNA sequences within the sample encode an identical CDR3. The rearrangement links TRBV30 to TRBJ1-1; no definite D call. The germline CDR1 and CDR2 sequences are GTSNPN and SVGIG (reference sequence). CDR3 length: 14 amino acids. The ends were cut back, 0 bases at V and 0 bases at J, with 8 bases in the middle. The CDR3 sequence is CAWSVRGMNTEAFF. As DNA, the CDR3 is TGTGCCTGGAGTGTGCGAGGGATGAACACTGAAGCTTTCTTT.

This chain joins TRBV6-6 and TRBJ1-2; 8 nucleotides match TRBD1. The V gene end was trimmed by 6 bases and the J gene end by 4 bases; junction bases not matched to a gene: 7. Germline lookup yields CDR1 MNHNY and CDR2 SVGAGI (reference sequence). The CDR3 is made up of 14 amino acids. The CDR3 spells CASSLGQGVYGYTF. The CDR3 bases are TGTGCCAGCAGCCTTGGACAGGGAGTCTATGGCTACACCTTC.

This chain uses TRBV6-5 with TRBJ1-2, with 8 bases identical to TRBD1. V dropped 6 bases and J dropped 3; count of bases not matched to a gene: 6. The CDR3 has 14 amino acids. Germline V gene lookup returns CDR1 MNHEY and CDR2 SVGAGI. Written as DNA, the CDR3 is TGTGCCAGCAGACCTGACAGGGGTGACTATGGCTACACCTTC. It encodes CASRPDRGDYGYTF.

As concerns this clone: Other DNA sequences in the sample encode the same CDR3. The rearrangement uses TRBV9 and TRBJ2-7; D not resolved. V lost 0 bases to trimming and J lost 1 base, with 8 bases between them. This CDR3 spans 14 amino acids. CDR1 and CDR2 (germline): SGDLS, YYNGEE. Written as DNA, the CDR3 is TGTGCCAGCAGCGTAGGATCAGGTTCCTACGAGCAGTACTTC. Translation: CASSVGSGSYEQYF. The complete variable domain, with remaining parts taken from reference TRBV9 and TRBJ2-7, reads DSGVTQTPKHLITATGQRVTLRCSPRSGDLSVYWYQQSLDQGLQFLIQYYNGEERAKGNILERFSAQQFPDLHSELNLSSLELGDSALYFCASSVGSGSYEQYFGPGTRLTVT.